Below, 26 T cell receptor beta chains from the same sample are listed, as sequenced in a study of blood T cell repertoires in COVID-19. Produced via immunoSEQ multiplex PCR; TCRdb's table is partial and in-frame only. This table has 150,000 or so clones, 70% to 80% appearing once. The sequencing input was peripheral blood. These receptor sequences come from a woman in her seventies with COVID-19, enrolled during active disease.

The V gene is TRBV9, the J gene TRBJ2-2; TRBD2 matches 13 bases. V trimming: 3 bases; J trimming: 6 bases; junction bases outside the gene matches: 5. The length of the CDR3 is 16 residues. In germline, CDR1 is SGDLS, CDR2 YYNGEE. CDR3 in DNA: TGTGCCAGCAGCGCATGGACTAGCGGGGGACCCGGGGAGCTGTTTTTT. This translates into CASSAWTSGGPGELFF.

V gene TRBV27 combines with J gene TRBJ2-2; D uncertain. V was clipped by 4 bases and J by 5 bases, with 11 bases between them. The CDR3 length is 14 residues. Germline V lookup: CDR1 MNHEY, CDR2 SMNVEV (reference sequence). The CDR3 spells CASSYARFTGELFF. CDR3 nucleotide sequence: TGTGCCAGCAGTTACGCGCGGTTTACCGGGGAGCTGTTTTTT.

This clone was observed a handful of times. The chain combines TRBV4-1 with TRBJ1-2; no reliable D call. Trimming cost V 0 bases and J 8 bases, with 7 bases left between them. The CDR3 covers 12 residues. The germline gives CDR1 MGHRA, CDR2 YSYEKL. In nucleotides, the CDR3 is TGCGCCAGCAGCCAAGATACGGAGGGCTACACCTTC. It yields the protein CASSQDTEGYTF.

The chain employs TRBV7-2 and TRBJ2-1, with D perhaps TRBD2 (6 bases). Trimming pared 4 bases from V and 1 base from J, leaving 11 bases between. The CDR3 totals 15 residues. Germline CDR1 and CDR2: SGHTA and FQGNSA. This chain's CDR3 is CASSSGGGSYNEQFF. The CDR3 region has the DNA TGTGCCAGCAGCTCCGGGGGTGGTTCCTACAATGAGCAGTTCTTC.

This chain uses TRBV6-2 or TRBV6-3 with TRBJ1-1; D is perhaps TRBD1 (6 bases). The germline V gene encodes CDR1 MNHEY and CDR2 SVGEGT. Trimming cost V 5 bases and J 2 bases, with 12 bases left between them. The CDR3 loop spans 14 amino acids. In nucleotides, the CDR3 is TGTGCCAGCAGTATGACGGGACATAACACTGAAGCTTTCTTT. Its translation is CASSMTGHNTEAFF.

Only one count was recorded for this clone. J is TRBJ1-2 and V is TRBV7-2; D not certain. Germline CDR1 SGHTA, CDR2 FQGNSA. The CDR3 spans 15 residues. Trimming left V 1 base short and J 4 bases short, with 13 bases between. The CDR3 is CASSLGSGSGYGYTF. DNA for the CDR3: TGTGCCAGCAGCTTAGGTTCCGGGAGTGGCTATGGCTACACCTTC.

The gene calls are TRBV5-4 and TRBJ1-2; tentative D call: TRBD1 (5 bases). Germline lookup yields CDR1 SGHNT and CDR2 YYREEE (reference sequence). This CDR3 has 14 residues. Deletions cut 3 bases from V and 2 bases from J, with 11 bases between. The CDR3 loop is CASSSGFRNYGYTF. The CDR3 coding sequence is TGTGCCAGCAGCTCAGGGTTCAGAAACTATGGCTACACCTTC.

Remarks on this clone: The sample has other DNA sequences that encode this CDR3 too. The chain combines TRBV5-1 with TRBJ1-4; D gene unclear. Germline values: CDR1 SGHRS, CDR2 YFSETQ. V shed 2 bases and J shed 7 bases, with 6 bases lying between them. The CDR3 spans 12 residues. This CDR3 is CASSLRGEKLFF. CDR3 sequence (DNA): TGCGCCAGCAGCTTAAGAGGTGAAAAACTGTTTTTT.

The chain has TRBV19 and TRBJ1-3; unclear D gene. Trimming shortened V by 7 bases and J by 4 bases, and 11 bases separated the two germline ends. This CDR3 region has 13 residues. Germline CDR1 and CDR2: LNHDA and SQIVND (reference sequence). DNA for the CDR3: TGTGCCAGTAATCGGGAAACGGGAAACACCATATATTTT. It translates to CASNRETGNTIYF. Variable domain in full (rest from reference TRBV19 and TRBJ1-3): DGGITQSPKYLFRKEGQNVTLSCEQNLNHDAMYWYRQDPGQGLRLIYYSQIVNDFQKGDIAEGYSVSREKKESFPLTVTSAQKNPTAFYLCASNRETGNTIYFGEGSWLTVV.

The table lists this clone with many counts. This sequence joins TRBV2 and TRBJ1-1; the D is unclear. Germline values: CDR1 SNHLY, CDR2 FYNNEI. This CDR3 is built from 12 residues. V was trimmed by 7 bases and J by 4 bases, leaving 10 bases between them. In DNA, the CDR3 is TGTGCCAGCAACCAAGGAGTCACTGAAGCTTTCTTT. Protein product: CASNQGVTEAFF.

The chain couples TRBV5-1 to TRBJ1-1; D gene uncertain. V lost 2 bases and J 0 bases, leaving 11 bases between the germline ends. The CDR3 contains 15 residues. CDR1 is SGHRS and CDR2 is YFSETQ in the germline V gene. CDR3 DNA: TGCGCCAGCAGCTTCCAACAGAACCTGAACACTGAAGCTTTCTTT. Translation gives CASSFQQNLNTEAFF.

V is TRBV7-3 and J is TRBJ2-1, with D tentatively TRBD1 (6 bases). CDR3 length: 13 amino acids. CDR1 and CDR2 (germline): SGHTA, FQGTGA. Trimming left V 4 bases short and J 8 bases short, with 12 bases between. The CDR3 DNA reads as TGTGCCAGCAGCTCGGACAGCTTCGATGAGCAGTTCTTC. Protein product: CASSSDSFDEQFF.

CDR3 sequence reads: CASSVDPGQGQPQHF. For the CDR3, the DNA is TGTGCCAGCAGCGTTGATCCGGGACAGGGACAGCCCCAGCATTTT. This chain joins TRBV9 and TRBJ1-5, with 9 bases aligning to TRBD1. The CDR3 covers 15 residues. Germline V gene lookup returns CDR1 SGDLS and CDR2 YYNGEE. The ends lost 2 bases at V and 7 bases at J; junction bases unmatched: 7.

The J gene is TRBJ2-7, the V gene TRBV19, with 10 bases that match TRBD1. V shed 4 bases, J shed 6 bases, and the junction held 3 bases outside the gene matches. Per the germline V gene, CDR1 is LNHDA and CDR2 is SQIVND (reference sequence). The CDR3 loop spans 13 amino acids. The CDR3 sequence is CASSRDRGGEQYF. CDR3 sequence (DNA): TGTGCCAGTAGTAGGGACAGGGGAGGCGAGCAGTACTTC.

As DNA, the CDR3 is TGTGCCAGCAATGCAGGATCTAACTCTGGAAACACCATATATTTT. It is translated as CASNAGSNSGNTIYF. The chain uses TRBV3-1 (or the pseudogene TRBV3-2) and TRBJ1-3; D is ambiguous. The CDR3 sequence is 15 residues long. From germline, CDR1 is LGHDT and CDR2 YNNKEL (reference sequence). The V gene lost 7 bases and the J gene lost 0 bases, with 13 bases spanning the gap.

The chain couples TRBV6-5 to TRBJ1-2; D is possibly TRBD1 (6 bases). The V and J ends lost 8 bases and 8 bases respectively, with 15 bases between them. The CDR3 length is 12 residues. CDR1 MNHEY and CDR2 SVGAGI come from the germline V gene. The CDR3 loop reads CASHDRSRGYTF. The CDR3 DNA is TGTGCCAGCCACGACAGGTCACGGGGCTACACCTTC.

The chain is built from TRBV5-4 and TRBJ2-2, with D unclear. This CDR3 has 15 amino acids. Germline lookup yields CDR1 SGHNT and CDR2 YYREEE (reference sequence). V lost 0 bases to trimming and J lost 5 bases, with 11 bases between them. CDR3 sequence: CASSLEASRTGELFF. The CDR3 DNA sequence: TGTGCCAGCAGCTTGGAGGCTAGTCGAACCGGGGAGCTGTTTTTT.

This chain joins TRBV29-1 and TRBJ2-5; a weak D match, TRBD1 (6 bases). Germline V gene data show CDR1 as SQVTM and CDR2 as ANQGSEA. The CDR3 sequence is 12 residues long. Trimming left V 3 bases short and J 6 bases short, with 11 bases between. The CDR3 protein is CSVDPQGKTQYF. As DNA, the CDR3 is TGCAGCGTTGACCCACAGGGAAAGACCCAGTACTTC.

This chain joins TRBV10-3 and TRBJ2-7; 14 positions match TRBD2. This CDR3 spans 16 amino acids. Germline-derived CDR1 and CDR2 are ENHRY and SYGVKD. J was trimmed by 7 bases and V by 7 bases; bases with no gene match: 12. The DNA of the CDR3 is TGTGCCATCACCAAAGGGACTAGCGGGGGCGCTTGGGAGCAGTACTTC. Translating it yields CAITKGTSGGAWEQYF.

This clone was found a few times. The chain carries TRBV3-1 (or the pseudogene TRBV3-2) and TRBJ1-1; D gene ambiguous. From germline, CDR1 is LGHDT and CDR2 YNNKEL (reference sequence). The CDR3 consists of 16 residues. V was trimmed by 3 bases and J by 6 bases, leaving 20 bases between them. The CDR3 spells CASSQTQATRGPEAFF. The CDR3 nucleotides read TGTGCCAGCAGCCAGACCCAAGCGACCAGAGGGCCTGAAGCTTTCTTT.

The rearrangement joins TRBV29-1 to TRBJ1-1; 7 bases agree with TRBD1. The length of the CDR3 is 15 residues. V gave up 6 bases and J gave up 7 bases; unmatched junction bases: 17. Germline V gene sequence: CDR1 SQVTM, CDR2 ANQGSEA. The CDR3 protein is CSVTDGPDRASEAFF. CDR3 sequence (DNA): TGCAGCGTGACTGACGGCCCCGACAGGGCTAGTGAAGCTTTCTTT. The complete variable domain, with remaining parts taken from reference TRBV29-1 and TRBJ1-1, reads SAVISQKPSRDICQRGTSLTIQCQVDSQVTMMFWYRQQPGQSLTLIATANQGSEATYESGFVIDKFPISRPNLTFSTLTVSNMSPEDSSIYLCSVTDGPDRASEAFFGQGTRLTVV.

This chain joins TRBV21-1 and TRBJ1-1; no DNA check was done on the table's D call, TRBD1. TRBV21-1 represents a pseudogene. The CDR3 has 19 residues. CDR3 loop: CASSKYGTAQTRVNTEAFF. The CDR3 region has the DNA TGTGCCAGCAGCAAATATGGGACAGCTCAAACTCGGGTGAACACTGAAGCTTTCTTT.

The rearrangement uses TRBV9 and TRBJ2-7; D possibly corresponds to TRBD1 (6 bases). The germline V gene encodes CDR1 SGDLS and CDR2 YYNGEE. The CDR3 runs 15 residues. Trimming shortened V by 4 bases and J by 5 bases, and 19 bases separated the two germline ends. The DNA of the CDR3 is TGTGCCAGCAGCTACGAGGACAGTGGTGTTGACGAGCAGTACTTC. This gives the protein CASSYEDSGVDEQYF.

V gene TRBV7-9 combines with J gene TRBJ1-1; 10 bases fit TRBD1. The CDR3 consists of 14 residues. V was clipped by 8 bases and J by 4 bases; unmatched bases: 7. From germline, CDR1 is SEHNR and CDR2 FQNEAQ (reference sequence). The CDR3 bases are TGTGCCAGCGGAGGGACAGGGGAGTTCACTGAAGCTTTCTTT. Translation gives CASGGTGEFTEAFF.

This clone was picked up a small number of times. The J gene is TRBJ2-1, the V gene TRBV19; a possible D gene is TRBD2 (5 bases). Germline-derived CDR1 and CDR2 are LNHDA and SQIVND (reference sequence). Trimming left V 0 bases short and J 6 bases short, with 9 bases between. The CDR3 covers 14 residues. CDR3: CASSIELRVNEQFF. The CDR3 DNA sequence: TGTGCCAGTAGTATAGAGTTGAGGGTCAATGAGCAGTTCTTC.

The table lists this clone with a count of one. This chain links TRBV30 with TRBJ1-6; no clear D. The CDR3 totals 16 residues. Germline-derived CDR1 and CDR2 are GTSNPN and SVGIG (reference sequence). Trimming pared 2 bases from V and 0 bases from J, leaving 11 bases between. CDR3 DNA: TGTGCCTGGAGTCCAACAGAGAGCTCCTATAATTCACCCCTCCACTTT. Its translation: CAWSPTESSYNSPLHF. Combining the CDR3 with reference TRBV30 and TRBJ1-6 gives the whole variable domain SQTIHQWPATLVQPVGSPLSLECTVEGTSNPNLYWYRQAAGRGLQLLFYSVGIGQISSEVPQNLSASRPQDRQFILSSKKLLLSDSGFYLCAWSPTESSYNSPLHFGNGTRLTVT.